This TCR beta chain appears in the sequencing data of a study of T cells in Graves' hyperthyroidism and ophthalmopathy. A patient was excluded if there was uncontrolled infection, other autoimmune disease, pregnancy or lactation. Findings and limits, study-wide: Appearing also in blood were most of the thyroid clonotypes expanded above 0.001. Patients with ophthalmopathy were separated from those with stable hyperthyroidism by a 13 V-J model.

RNA transcripts yielded amplified TCR beta CDR3 regions. Using the HTBI primer set, a first-round RT-PCR was run on the TCR CDR3. One entry per CDR3 protein results from TCRdb running MiXCR on the multiplex PCR reads. The sample yields about 690,000 distinct CDR3 sequences, 15% to 20% seen once. Germline lookup yields CDR1 LGHDT and CDR2 YNNKEL (reference sequence). The CDR3 extends over 14 amino acids. V gave up 1 base and J gave up 5 bases; unmatched junction bases: 4. This clonotype appeared a few times. Its specificity is not known. This clonotype originated in a man between 50 and 59 years old with Graves' hyperthyroidism. The source material was blood. The chain joins TRBV3-1 to TRBJ2-7, with 8 bases fitting TRBD2. CDR3 residues: CASSQVAGRHEQYF. The CDR3 DNA follows: TGTGCCAGCAGCCAAGTAGCGGGGAGGCACGAGCAGTACTTC.